The present T cell receptor beta chain was sequenced within a study of PD-1 blockade in classical Hodgkin lymphoma. Findings and limits, study-wide: Whereas CD4+ TCR diversity had risen significantly by C4D1, CD8+ TCR diversity had not. Reported findings placed baseline TCR diversity lower in newly diagnosed patients (compared with healthy donors).

Clones were sequenced by immunoSEQ multiplex PCR, and TCRdb holds only the in-frame ones, with some missing. Altogether 55,000 to 75,000 clones are present, more than 85% being singletons, with the ten largest covering around 8.5%. Germline CDR1 reads SGHTA; CDR2 reads FQGNSA. After removal of 4 bases from V and 8 bases from J, the junction contained 6 bases not matched to a gene. The CDR3 length is 14 residues. The patients all showed relapse after autologous stem cell transplantation, while their brentuximab vedotin exposure varied. A word on this clone: Antigen: not known.

Specimen: peripheral blood mononuclear cells (PBMCs), collected at baseline. The chain couples TRBV7-2 to TRBJ1-4, with 8 bases that match TRBD1. The sequence was obtained from a human donor with classical Hodgkin lymphoma. The CDR3 reads CASSSTGDDEKLFF. The CDR3 nucleotides read TGTGCCAGCAGCTCGACAGGGGATGACGAAAAACTGTTTTTT.